This T cell receptor beta chain was recorded in a study of OX40 agonist ivuxolimab in advanced cancers. Across the whole study: Patients were infused with ivuxolimab every 2 weeks at 0.01 to 10 mg/kg.

Germline lookup yields CDR1 SGHTA and CDR2 FQGNSA. Trimming cost V 5 bases and J 4 bases; bases outside gene matches: 4. CDR3 length equals 13 residues. Profiling relied on immunoSEQ multiplex PCR, and the TCRdb table lists in-frame clones only, not all of them. The table lists 85,000 to 90,000 clones, around nine tenths of them singletons. This TCR was recovered from an adult with an advanced solid tumor such as melanoma, head and neck, liver or kidney cancer. The material sequenced was CD4+ or CD8+ T cells sorted from blood, taken in a trial of the OX40 agonist ivuxolimab. The rearrangement joins TRBV7-2 to TRBJ1-2; 7 positions match TRBD1. CDR3 DNA: TGTGCCAGCAGCGTAGGGACAGCCTATGGCTACACCTTC. Protein product: CASSVGTAYGYTF. The variable domain in full, with the rest retrieved from reference TRBV7-2 and TRBJ1-2, is GAGVSQSPSNKVTEKGKDVELRCDPISGHTALYWYRQSLGQGLEFLIYFQGNSAPDKSGLPSDRFSAERTGGSVSTLTIQRTQQEDSAVYLCASSVGTAYGYTFGSGTRLTVV.